This T cell receptor (beta chain) came from a study of shared clonotypes between healthy human individuals. Sequenced by immunoSEQ multiplex PCR; TCRdb stores in-frame clones only, minus some. Of roughly 2.2 million clones listed, 80% to 95% are singletons. This sequence originates from a young man in good health. Some clones in this sample may be carry-over from other donors' samples. Source material: naive CD4+ T cells from PBMCs. Regarding subset: CD45RA+ positively selected.

The CDR3 region has the DNA TGTGCCAGCAGTGGCCAACAGGGAACCGAAGCTTTCTTT. This codes for CASSGQQGTEAFF. V and J are TRBV6-1 and TRBJ1-1, with D maybe TRBD1 (6 bases). The germline CDR1 and CDR2 sequences are MNHNS and SASEGT. Deletions cut 4 bases from V and 8 bases from J, with 14 bases between. This CDR3 region has 13 residues.